Shown below are 2 T cell receptor beta chains from a single sample sequenced in a study of Graves' ophthalmopathy and Graves' hyperthyroidism. RNA transcripts were the template, and TCR beta CDR3 regions were amplified from them. First-round RT-PCR employed HTBI primers, with a second-round multiplex PCR after it. TCRdb reprocessed the multiplex PCR reads via MiXCR and lists one record per CDR3 protein. The sample has 360,000 or so distinct CDR3 sequences; 18% are singletons. The sequencing sample was made of peripheral blood. All receptors derive from a woman between 18 and 29 years old with Graves' ophthalmopathy.

This clonotype has a count of ten or more. The chain employs TRBV5-1 and TRBJ1-1; 9 positions agree with TRBD1. Germline values: CDR1 SGHRS, CDR2 YFSETQ. Trimming removed 4 bases from V and 0 bases from J; junction bases left unmatched: 7. The CDR3 covers 16 residues. The CDR3 DNA is TGCGCCAGCAGCCCGGGACAGGGAGAATTGAACACTGAAGCTTTCTTT. The encoded protein is CASSPGQGELNTEAFF.

This clonotype was counted many times. The CDR3 region has the DNA TGTGCCAGCAGTGAATTAGACCCGCTTAGGGAGACCCAGTACTTC. This sequence encodes CASSELDPLRETQYF. V usage is TRBV25-1 and J usage is TRBJ2-5; D is uncertain. CDR1 and CDR2 from the germline V gene are MGHDK and SYGVNS. The CDR3 contains 15 residues. Deletions cut 1 base from V and 5 bases from J, with 14 bases between.